The clone carrying this TCR beta chain was found a few times. The antigen is undetermined. Other DNA sequences in the same sample also yield this CDR3. Investigators isolated RNA and reverse transcribed it into cDNA to act as the sequencing template. Some clones are missing from TCRdb's copy, which holds only in-frame ones; the method was immunoSEQ multiplex PCR. The repertoire includes under 350,000 clones, more than 45% of them detected once, and roughly 1.8% sits in the top ten. This specimen comes from a study of CD8+ T cells in alopecia areata. Overall study: Patients received oral tofacitinib, 5 to 10 mg twice daily, for moderate-to-severe alopecia areata. Notes on the study in general: TCR sharing was clearer in mice than between patients, perhaps partly owing to patient HLA diversity. In lesional scalp, particularly from alopecia totalis/universalis, clonality was higher than in normal scalp.

Treatment meaning: oral pan-JAK inhibitor, 5-10 mg twice daily. Peripheral blood samples and lesional scalp punch biopsies were obtained from alopecia areata patients. This sequence originates from a human donor with alopecia areata. The sample in question was CD4+ T cells sorted from blood, obtained at week 24, from a patient treated with tofacitinib.

The CDR3 here is CASSLDQSSYNEQFF. The CDR3 DNA is TGTGCCAGCAGCTTGGATCAGAGCTCCTACAATGAGCAGTTCTTC. V usage is TRBV5-4 and J usage is TRBJ2-1; no firm D call. Trimming stripped 0 bases from V and 0 bases from J, with 7 bases between. Germline V gene lookup returns CDR1 SGHNT and CDR2 YYREEE (reference sequence). CDR3 length: 15 residues. The full variable domain, completed using reference TRBV5-4 and TRBJ2-1, is ETGVTQSPTHLIKTRGQQVTLRCSSQSGHNTVSWYQQALGQGPQFIFQYYREEENGRGNFPPRFSGLQFPNYSSELNVNALELDDSALYLCASSLDQSSYNEQFFGPGTRLTVL.